These T cell receptor beta chains were read from a single sample in a study of T cell responses to AZD1222 COVID-19 vaccine. Assay used: immunoSEQ multiplex PCR; TCRdb lists only in-frame clones, some missing. The repertoire holds about 130,000 clones, with nearly 95% as singletons. The material sequenced was peripheral blood, taken on day 0 of AZD1222 vaccination. The receptor set was obtained from an adult in good health. CDR3s include the opening cysteine and the closing phenylalanine or tryptophan. D genes are given only for firm matches. Not all rows give a size; the values are once, few, many and, for expanded clones, a class.

size,D,V,J,DNA,CDR3
-,-,TRBV11-2,TRBJ1-6,TGTGCCAGCAGCCCCCGCCGGGATTATAATTCACCCCTCCACTTT,CASSPRRDYNSPLHF
few,-,TRBV9,TRBJ2-6,TGTGCCAGCAGCGTAGGAGGTGCTGGGGCCAACGTCCTGACTTTC,CASSVGGAGANVLTF
-,-,TRBV7-3,TRBJ2-2,TGTGCCAGCAGGGAGCAGGATAGTGGCGGGGAGCTGTTTTTT,CASREQDSGGELFF
-,-,TRBV5-1,TRBJ1-1,TGCGCCAGCAGCTTGGGGACGGTGAACACTGAAGCTTTCTTT,CASSLGTVNTEAFF
-,-,TRBV4-2,TRBJ1-1,TGTGCCAGCAGCCCCCAGCGGGGACCGGACCTGAACACTGAAGCTTTCTTT,CASSPQRGPDLNTEAFF
-,-,TRBV7-2,TRBJ1-2,TGTGCCAGCAGCTTACAGCTTAGGGGCGGGGGATATGGCTACACCTTC,CASSLQLRGGGYGYTF
-,TRBD1,TRBV11-2,TRBJ1-3,TGTGCCAGCAGATATACAGGGGGAAGTGGAAACACCATATATTTT,CASRYTGGSGNTIYF
-,-,TRBV6-1,TRBJ1-4,TGTGCCAGCAGTGAAGATTGGGGGCACAGACAACTGTTTTTT,CASSEDWGHRQLFF
-,TRBD1,TRBV19,TRBJ1-1,TGTGCCAGTAGTCCCCCTGCCGACGACAGGGCTCTTCAGAACACTGAAGCTTTCTTT,CASSPPADDRALQNTEAFF
-,-,TRBV29-1,TRBJ1-2,TGCAGCGTTGAAGAGGCCAGCTATGGCTACACCTTC,CSVEEASYGYTF
-,-,TRBV12-3/TRBV12-4,TRBJ2-3,TGTGCCAGCAGCCTAACTAGCACAGATACGCAGTATTTT,CASSLTSTDTQYF
-,-,TRBV9,TRBJ1-3,TGTGCCAGCAGCGTAGCAGGGTACGGAAACACCATATATTTT,CASSVAGYGNTIYF
-,-,TRBV27,TRBJ1-5,TGTGCCAGCAGAGTTTGGGGGGAATCCTATAGCAATCAGCCCCAGCATTTT,CASRVWGESYSNQPQHF
-,-,TRBV2,TRBJ1-2,TGTGCCAGCAGTACCGCAGGGAACTATGGCTACACCTTC,CASSTAGNYGYTF
-,-,TRBV5-5,TRBJ1-5,TGTGCCAGCAGCGTCCGGGACACCCATCAGCCCCAGCATTTT,CASSVRDTHQPQHF
-,-,TRBV9,TRBJ1-2,TGTGCCAGCAAAGGGACGGCAGGGCTCGAAGGCTACACCTTC,CASKGTAGLEGYTF
few,-,TRBV6-5,TRBJ2-1,TGTGCCAGCAGTTCTCCAGGCGTCTACAATGAGCAGTTCTTC,CASSSPGVYNEQFF
-,-,TRBV27,TRBJ1-5,TGTGCCAGCAGTGCCCGACCCGTGAGCAATCAGCCCCAGCATTTT,CASSARPVSNQPQHF
-,-,TRBV5-5,TRBJ1-6,TGTGCCAGCAGCTCCTCCACCCTCCCCCGTTCACCCCTCCACTTT,CASSSSTLPRSPLHF
-,TRBD2,TRBV7-2,TRBJ2-5,TGTGCCAGCAGCCTTAGACTAGCGGGGGGGCGAGAGACCCAGTACTTC,CASSLRLAGGRETQYF
many,-,TRBV7-9,TRBJ2-4,TGTGCCAGCAGCCTCCTACAGGTAGACATTCAGTACTTC,CASSLLQVDIQYF
-,TRBD1,TRBV2,TRBJ1-4,TGTGCAAACCGAGGGGGCTATAATGAAAAACTGTTTTTT,CANRGGYNEKLFF
once,-,TRBV20-1,TRBJ1-2,TGCAGTGGAGGGGCTGACTATGGCTACACCTTC,CSGGADYGYTF
once,-,TRBV19,TRBJ2-7,TGTGCCAGTAGTCCCCAAAACGGGTACGAGCAGTACTTC,CASSPQNGYEQYF
-,-,TRBV5-6,TRBJ1-5,TGTGCCAGCAGCTACCGGGCCCCCGGGGGCAATCAGCCCCAGCATTTT,CASSYRAPGGNQPQHF
-,-,TRBV5-1,TRBJ1-2,TGCGCCAGCAGCTGGTCCCCCCGGGACGGCTATGGCTACACCTTC,CASSWSPRDGYGYTF
-,-,TRBV12-3/TRBV12-4,TRBJ1-1,TGTGCCAGCAGTTTAACAGCTGAAGCTTTCTTT,CASSLTAEAFF
-,-,TRBV2,TRBJ1-1,TGTGCCAGCGGGGAGAGTGCGAGCATCCGCACTGAAGCTTTCTTT,CASGESASIRTEAFF
-,TRBD1,TRBV19,TRBJ1-4,TGTGCCAGTAGGTGGACAGGGGGAGAGGAAAAACTGTTTTTT,CASRWTGGEEKLFF
-,-,TRBV18,TRBJ1-4,TGTGCCAGCTCACAACAGGCTAATGAAAAACTGTTTTTT,CASSQQANEKLFF
-,-,TRBV12-3/TRBV12-4,TRBJ2-7,TGTGCCAGCAGACGGTCGAGCCGCTACGAGCAGTACTTC,CASRRSSRYEQYF
-,-,TRBV11-2,TRBJ2-7,TGTGCCAGCAGCTTAGATAGGAGCAACGAGCAGTACTTC,CASSLDRSNEQYF
once,-,TRBV6-5,TRBJ2-2,TGTGCCAGCAGTTACTGGGGGCCACCTAACACCGGGGAGCTGTTTTTT,CASSYWGPPNTGELFF
-,TRBD1,TRBV6-2/TRBV6-3,TRBJ1-5,TGTGCCAGCAGTAACAGGGGGCTGGGGAATCAGCCCCAGCATTTT,CASSNRGLGNQPQHF
-,-,TRBV7-9,TRBJ1-2,TGTGCCAGCAGCTTGCGGGAGAGGACTAACTATGGCTACACCTTC,CASSLRERTNYGYTF